This T cell receptor beta chain is from a study of a mutant IDH1 vaccine in newly diagnosed glioma. Background on the study: Among treated patients, around 62% were male and around 38% female, and mean age was approximately 40 years. Patients' prior therapy spanned radiotherapy, temozolomide, or both; most underwent both.

Time point in this sample: baseline, week 1 (first vaccination visit). Treatment here: pre-vaccination baseline after standard-of-care therapy. Donors' newly diagnosed IDH1-mutant WHO grade 3 or 4 astrocytomas lacked nuclear ATRX. Study-level findings and limits: There were vaccine-induced immune responses in more than 85% of the patients.

Clones were sequenced by immunoSEQ multiplex PCR, and TCRdb holds only the in-frame ones, with some missing. The data show about 88,000 clones, roughly four fifths seen once. Germline CDR1 is MNHEY and CDR2 is SVGAGI. The CDR3 contains 12 residues. V lost 6 bases, J lost 2 bases, and 6 bases lay in between. For this clone: Its matching antigen is unknown.

V is TRBV6-5 and J is TRBJ2-3; tentative D call: TRBD1 (5 bases). The clonotype was recovered from a man aged 40-50 years with glioma. Some clones in this sample may be carry-over from other donors' samples. The sample here was PBMCs, taken from a glioma patient treated with radiotherapy, temozolomide or both. CDR3 amino acids: CASRDNTDTQYF. CDR3 DNA: TGTGCCAGCAGGGACAACACAGATACGCAGTATTTT.